This TCR beta chain was captured in a study of blood T cell repertoires in COVID-19. As for the study in general: Whether acute or convalescent, the COVID-19 samples came from the United States, Italy and Spain.

Measured with immunoSEQ multiplex PCR; TCRdb has only the in-frame clones, and not every one. The sample consists of around 240,000 clones, around 84% of them appearing once. The CDR3 consists of 13 residues. Trimming cost V 5 bases and J 3 bases; bases outside gene matches: 3. Germline CDR1 and CDR2: SGDLS and YYNGEE. The TCR was taken from a man between 35 and 55 years old with acute or convalescent COVID-19. This chain links TRBV9 with TRBJ1-1; 8 positions agree with TRBD1. The material sequenced was peripheral blood. The CDR3 sequence: CASSQTGDTEAFF. CDR3 in DNA: TGTGCCAGCAGTCAGACAGGGGACACTGAAGCTTTCTTT.